Listed here are 21 T cell receptor beta chains from one sample, sequenced in a study of shared clonotypes between healthy human individuals. Profiled with immunoSEQ multiplex PCR; TCRdb holds only in-frame clones, not every one. The data contain some 1.5 million clones, roughly 97% of them seen just once; the ten biggest clones take up 1.2%. Sequenced input: naive CD4+ T cells sorted from blood. The subset is: CD45RA+ positively selected. The receptors stem from a man in his thirties or forties in good health.

The rearrangement links TRBV5-1 to TRBJ1-2, with 7 bases identical to TRBD1. CDR1 and CDR2 from the germline V gene are SGHRS and YFSETQ. V lost 3 bases to trimming and J lost 7 bases; unmatched junction nucleotides: 6. The CDR3 loop spans 13 amino acids. The CDR3 nucleotides are TGCGCCAGCAGCTGGACAGGAAGGATTGGCTACACCTTC. Its protein product is CASSWTGRIGYTF.

V is TRBV6-5 and J is TRBJ2-1, with D unresolved. V lost 2 bases to trimming and J lost 4 bases, with 3 bases between them. This CDR3 is 12 amino acids long. Germline loops: CDR1 MNHEY, CDR2 SVGAGI. The CDR3 sequence is CASSYSYNEQFF. In DNA, the CDR3 is TGTGCCAGCAGTTACAGTTACAATGAGCAGTTCTTC.

The V and J genes are TRBV2 and TRBJ2-1; D is undetermined. The CDR3 is 14 amino acids. Trimming removed 8 bases from V and 4 bases from J, with 15 bases in between. Germline values: CDR1 SNHLY, CDR2 FYNNEI. CDR3 sequence: CASPRGTGYNEQFF. CDR3 coding DNA: TGTGCCAGCCCCCGAGGCACCGGTTACAATGAGCAGTTCTTC. The full variable domain, its missing parts supplied by reference TRBV2 and TRBJ2-1, is EPEVTQTPSHQVTQMGQEVILRCVPISNHLYFYWYRQILGQKVEFLVSFYNNEISEKSEIFDDQFSVERPDGSNFTLKIRSTKLEDSAMYFCASPRGTGYNEQFFGPGTRLTVL.

J is TRBJ2-3 and V is TRBV9, with TRBD2 as a possible D gene (6 bases). The CDR3 extends over 14 amino acids. Trimming removed 4 bases from V and 2 bases from J, with 11 bases in between. Germline lookup yields CDR1 SGDLS and CDR2 YYNGEE. The CDR3: CASSRSGTTDTQYF. DNA of the CDR3: TGTGCCAGCAGCCGTAGCGGAACCACAGATACGCAGTATTTT. Together with reference TRBV9 and TRBJ2-3, the CDR3 gives the full variable domain: DSGVTQTPKHLITATGQRVTLRCSPRSGDLSVYWYQQSLDQGLQFLIQYYNGEERAKGNILERFSAQQFPDLHSELNLSSLELGDSALYFCASSRSGTTDTQYFGPGTRLTVL.

The chain joins TRBV18 to TRBJ2-3; D is unclear. The germline gives CDR1 KGHSH, CDR2 LQKENI. V lost 6 bases to trimming and J lost 5 bases, with 9 bases between them. This CDR3 comprises 12 residues. CDR3 loop: CASSPEKDTQYF. In DNA, the CDR3 is TGTGCCAGCTCCCCGGAGAAAGATACGCAGTATTTT. The full variable domain, its missing parts supplied by reference TRBV18 and TRBJ2-3, is NAGVMQNPRHLVRRRGQEARLRCSPMKGHSHVYWYRQLPEEGLKFMVYLQKENIIDESGMPKERFSAEFPKEGPSILRIQQVVRGDSAAYFCASSPEKDTQYFGPGTRLTVL.

The chain is built from TRBV7-9 and TRBJ2-5, with 12 bases that match TRBD2. The germline gives CDR1 SEHNR, CDR2 FQNEAQ (reference sequence). This CDR3 is 17 amino acids long. J was trimmed by 5 bases and V by 5 bases; bases with no gene match: 12. The CDR3: CASSVTSTSGSRETQYF. The CDR3 coding sequence is TGTGCCAGCAGCGTCACCTCGACTAGCGGGAGTCGTGAGACCCAGTACTTC.

The genes are TRBV5-6 and TRBJ2-2; D possibly corresponds to TRBD2 (5 bases). The CDR3 length is 14 residues. V was shortened by 4 bases and J by 8 bases, with 15 bases between the two germline ends. The germline CDR1 and CDR2 sequences are SGHDT and YYEEEE. Here the CDR3 DNA reads TGTGCCAGCAGCACCCCGGTGGGAGTGGGGGAGCTGTTTTTT. It is translated as CASSTPVGVGELFF.

The chain has TRBV5-6 and TRBJ2-3, with 7 bases that match TRBD2. Germline loops: CDR1 SGHDT, CDR2 YYEEEE. V lost 4 bases, J lost 2 bases, and 16 bases stayed unmatched. The CDR3 is 18 amino acids. In DNA form, the CDR3 reads TGTGCCAGCAGCCTTACCCCGGGACTACCTACAGACACAGATACGCAGTATTTT. Its protein product is CASSLTPGLPTDTDTQYF.

This clone has only one observation. The chain has TRBV10-3 and TRBJ1-5, with a possible D match to TRBD1 (5 bases). V was trimmed by 6 bases and J by 4 bases, leaving 10 bases between them. Germline CDR1 and CDR2: ENHRY and SYGVKD. The CDR3 spans 13 residues. CDR3 amino acids: CAIRNQGNQPQHF. The DNA for the CDR3 is TGTGCCATCAGGAACCAGGGAAATCAGCCCCAGCATTTT.

The chain is built from TRBV7-8 and TRBJ2-7; D remains ambiguous. The CDR3 consists of 16 residues. V lost 1 base, J lost 1 base, and 14 bases lay in between. Germline V gene lookup returns CDR1 SGHVS and CDR2 FQNEAQ. The CDR3: CASSLVAATLSYEQYF. The CDR3 region has the DNA TGTGCCAGCAGCTTAGTGGCAGCCACTCTGTCCTACGAGCAGTACTTC. Supplemented by reference TRBV7-8 and TRBJ2-7, the full variable domain reads GAGVSQSPRYKVAKRGQDVALRCDPISGHVSLFWYQQALGQGPEFLTYFQNEAQLDKSGLPSDRFFAERPEGSVSTLKIQRTQQEDSAVYLCASSLVAATLSYEQYFGPGTRLTVT.

The genes are TRBV2 and TRBJ1-1, with D tentatively TRBD1 (5 bases). Trimming shortened V by 6 bases and J by 5 bases, and 10 bases separated the two germline ends. In germline, CDR1 is SNHLY, CDR2 FYNNEI. This CDR3 is built from 12 residues. The CDR3 DNA is TGTGCCAGCAGACAGGAATCGACTGAAGCTTTCTTT. Protein product: CASRQESTEAFF.

This chain connects TRBV4-3 to TRBJ2-6, with D possibly TRBD1 on 6 matching bases. The germline CDR1 and CDR2 sequences are LGHNA and YSLEER. The CDR3 sequence is 16 residues long. V was pared by 1 base and J by 2 bases, with 9 bases between. The CDR3 protein is CASSQGAGAGANVLTF. The CDR3 nucleotides read TGCGCCAGCAGCCAAGGGGCAGGGGCTGGGGCCAACGTCCTGACTTTC.

The chain employs TRBV9 and TRBJ2-3; a weak D match, TRBD2 (5 bases). CDR1 is SGDLS, CDR2 YYNGEE, per germline. This CDR3 contains 13 residues. V lost 0 bases to trimming and J lost 6 bases, with 8 bases between them. This CDR3 reads CASSVVREDTQYF. The CDR3, as DNA: TGTGCCAGCAGCGTAGTAAGGGAGGATACGCAGTATTTT.

The J gene is TRBJ2-3, the V gene TRBV5-4, with TRBD2 identical over 9 bases. Per germline, CDR1 SGHNT and CDR2 YYREEE (reference sequence). V lost 4 bases and J lost 4; bases outside the gene matches: 7. The CDR3 is made up of 15 amino acids. The CDR3 bases are TGTGCCAGCAGCCTTAATAGCGGGAGTTCAGATACGCAGTATTTT. This encodes CASSLNSGSSDTQYF.

The gene calls are TRBV5-1 and TRBJ1-1; D unresolved. V was shortened by 1 base and J by 6 bases, with 10 bases between the two germline ends. CDR3 length equals 13 residues. Germline-derived CDR1 and CDR2 are SGHRS and YFSETQ. The CDR3 nucleotides read TGCGCCAGCAGCTTGTTGGCAGGACCTGAAGCTTTCTTT. Protein: CASSLLAGPEAFF.

The chain has TRBV2 and TRBJ2-7, with 8 bases fitting TRBD1. Germline V gene sequence: CDR1 SNHLY, CDR2 FYNNEI. The CDR3 extends over 16 amino acids. The trim removed 2 bases at V and 1 base at J, leaving 7 bases unmatched. CDR3 nucleotides: TGTGCCAGCAGTGAACAAGGGACAGGATATTCCTACGAGCAGTACTTC. Its protein product is CASSEQGTGYSYEQYF. The whole variable domain, filled in from reference TRBV2 and TRBJ2-7, reads EPEVTQTPSHQVTQMGQEVILRCVPISNHLYFYWYRQILGQKVEFLVSFYNNEISEKSEIFDDQFSVERPDGSNFTLKIRSTKLEDSAMYFCASSEQGTGYSYEQYFGPGTRLTVT.

This chain links TRBV9 with TRBJ2-3, with 10 bases that match TRBD2. The CDR3 loop spans 16 amino acids. The germline V gene encodes CDR1 SGDLS and CDR2 YYNGEE. The J segment lost 2 bases and the V segment lost 0 bases, leaving 3 bases of the junction unmatched. CDR3 protein: CASSVVTSGTTDTQYF. DNA for the CDR3: TGTGCCAGCAGCGTAGTAACTAGCGGGACCACAGATACGCAGTATTTT.

Notes on this clone: Different DNA sequences within this sample yield the same CDR3. The chain joins TRBV5-8 to TRBJ2-1; weak D call: TRBD1 (6 bases). Trimming left V 5 bases short and J 4 bases short, with 7 bases between. This CDR3 region has 12 residues. The germline gives CDR1 SGHTS, CDR2 YDEGEE. CDR3 in DNA: TGTGCCAGCAGGGACAGATACAATGAGCAGTTCTTC. Its protein is CASRDRYNEQFF.

The chain joins TRBV19 to TRBJ1-4; 8 bases align to TRBD1. CDR1 LNHDA and CDR2 SQIVND come from the germline V gene (reference sequence). The CDR3 has 15 amino acids. The V gene end was trimmed by 4 bases and the J gene end by 7 bases; junction bases not matched to a gene: 8. CDR3 nucleotide sequence: TGTGCCAGTAGTACAACCGGGACAGGAGGTGAAAAACTGTTTTTT. Its protein is CASSTTGTGGEKLFF.

The chain carries TRBV30 and TRBJ1-1; D unclear. The CDR3 contains 16 residues. The V gene lost 5 bases and the J gene lost 5 bases, with 24 bases spanning the gap. The germline CDR1 and CDR2 sequences are GTSNPN and SVGIG (reference sequence). CDR3 nucleotide sequence: TGTGCCTGGTTCCTGCGTAGTAGCTTAGATGATACTGAAGCTTTCTTT. Translated, it gives CAWFLRSSLDDTEAFF.

The chain uses TRBV27 and TRBJ2-7; 12 bases agree with TRBD2. Germline CDR1 reads MNHEY; CDR2 reads SMNVEV (reference sequence). Trimming at V came to 2 bases and at J to 5 bases, leaving 13 bases not matched to a gene. This CDR3 is 18 amino acids long. DNA of the CDR3: TGTGCCAGCAGTTTACGCCGAGGCCTAGCGGGAGGGCCGAACGAGCAGTACTTC. It encodes CASSLRRGLAGGPNEQYF.